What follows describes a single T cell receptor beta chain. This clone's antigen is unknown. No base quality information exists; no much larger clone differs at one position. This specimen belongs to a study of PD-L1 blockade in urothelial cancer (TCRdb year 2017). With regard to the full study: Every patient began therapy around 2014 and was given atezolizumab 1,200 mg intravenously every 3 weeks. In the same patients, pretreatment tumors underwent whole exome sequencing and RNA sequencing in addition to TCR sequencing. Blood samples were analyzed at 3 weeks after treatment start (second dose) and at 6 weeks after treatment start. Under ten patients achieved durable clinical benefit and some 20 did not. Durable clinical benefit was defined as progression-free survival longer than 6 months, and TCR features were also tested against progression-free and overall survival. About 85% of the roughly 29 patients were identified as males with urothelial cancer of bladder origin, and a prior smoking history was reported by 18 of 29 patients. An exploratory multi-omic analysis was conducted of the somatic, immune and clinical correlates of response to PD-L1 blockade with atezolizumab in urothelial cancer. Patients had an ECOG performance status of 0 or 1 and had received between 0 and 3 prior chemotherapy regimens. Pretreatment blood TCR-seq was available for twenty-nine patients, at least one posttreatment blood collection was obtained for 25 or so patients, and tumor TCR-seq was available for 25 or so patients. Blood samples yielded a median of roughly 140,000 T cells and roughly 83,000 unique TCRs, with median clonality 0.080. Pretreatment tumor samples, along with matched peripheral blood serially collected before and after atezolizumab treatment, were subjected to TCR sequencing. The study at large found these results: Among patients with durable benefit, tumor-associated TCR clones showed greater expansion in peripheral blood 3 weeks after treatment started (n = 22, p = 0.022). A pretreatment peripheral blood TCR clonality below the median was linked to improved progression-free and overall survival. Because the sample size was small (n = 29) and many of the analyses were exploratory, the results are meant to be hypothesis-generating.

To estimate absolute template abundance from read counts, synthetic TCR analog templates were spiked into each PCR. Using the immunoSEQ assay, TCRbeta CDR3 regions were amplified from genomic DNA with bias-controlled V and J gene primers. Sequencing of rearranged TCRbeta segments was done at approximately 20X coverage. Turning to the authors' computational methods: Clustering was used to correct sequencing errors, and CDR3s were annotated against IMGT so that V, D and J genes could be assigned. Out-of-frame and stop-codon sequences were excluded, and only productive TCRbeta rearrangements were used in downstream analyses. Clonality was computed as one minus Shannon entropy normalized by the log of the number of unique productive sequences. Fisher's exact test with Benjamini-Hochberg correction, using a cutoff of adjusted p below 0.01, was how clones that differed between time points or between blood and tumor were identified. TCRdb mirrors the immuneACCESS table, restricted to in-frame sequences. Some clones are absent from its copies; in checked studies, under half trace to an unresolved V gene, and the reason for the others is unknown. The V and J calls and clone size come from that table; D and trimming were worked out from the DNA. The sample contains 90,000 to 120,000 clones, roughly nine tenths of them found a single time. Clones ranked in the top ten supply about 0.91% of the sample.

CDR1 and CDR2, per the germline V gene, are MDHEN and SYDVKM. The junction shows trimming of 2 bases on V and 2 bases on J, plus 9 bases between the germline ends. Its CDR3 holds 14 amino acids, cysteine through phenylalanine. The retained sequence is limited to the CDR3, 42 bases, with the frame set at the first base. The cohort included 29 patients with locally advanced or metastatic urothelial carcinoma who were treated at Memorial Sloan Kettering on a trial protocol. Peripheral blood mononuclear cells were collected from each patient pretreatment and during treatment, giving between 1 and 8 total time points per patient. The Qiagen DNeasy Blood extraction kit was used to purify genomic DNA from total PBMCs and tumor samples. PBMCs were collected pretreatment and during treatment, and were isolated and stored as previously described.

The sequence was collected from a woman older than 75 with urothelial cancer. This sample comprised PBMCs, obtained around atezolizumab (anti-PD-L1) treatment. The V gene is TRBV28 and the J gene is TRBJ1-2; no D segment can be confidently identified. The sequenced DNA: TGTGCCAGCAGTTTACAACAGATGAACTATGGCTACACCTTC. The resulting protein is CASSLQQMNYGYTF.